This TCR beta chain was captured in a study of T cells after yellow fever vaccination. General observations from the study: Bulk-population clonotypes that are abundant could appear as contaminants in FACS-sorted repertoires.

V dropped 1 base and J dropped 3 bases, with 10 bases sitting between them. Germline CDR1 and CDR2: SGHTA and FQGNSA. The CDR3 has 15 residues. Comment on this clonotype: The antigen remains unidentified.

Template switching with 5'RACE generated the TCR cDNA and added a universal primer site and UMIs. TCRdb reanalysed the 5' RACE reads using MiXCR and keeps one entry per CDR3 protein. This sample yields around 110,000 distinct CDR3 sequences, of which 7.5% to 9.5% are seen a single time; less than 30% belongs to the top ten. This chain links TRBV7-2 with TRBJ1-5; D is unresolved. The clonotype comes from a man aged 25-45 years who received the YFV17D yellow fever vaccine. The sample in question was CD8+ T cells sorted from PBMCs, obtained 45 days after the yellow fever booster vaccination. CDR3 amino acids: CASSLVPGLNQPQHF. CDR3 in DNA: TGTGCCAGCAGCTTAGTACCGGGTCTCAATCAGCCCCAGCATTTT.